The next 13 T cell receptor beta chains were all read from a single sample in a study of cytomegalovirus exposure and HLA in healthy donors. Researchers ran the PCR with 60 Vbeta and 13 Jbeta primers. Here immunoSEQ multiplex PCR was the method, and the copy in TCRdb shows in-frame clones only, minus some. The table lists around 150,000 clones, about 80% of them singletons. The material sequenced was PBMCs. Receptors were obtained from a man aged 30 to 39 in good health and CMV-seropositive.

The chain has TRBV28 and TRBJ1-1, with 7 bases lining up with TRBD1. The CDR3 runs to 14 residues. V lost 7 bases to trimming and J lost 0 bases; unmatched junction nucleotides: 5. Germline assignment: CDR1 MDHEN and CDR2 SYDVKM. The CDR3 here is CASNNDRVNTEAFF. Written as DNA, the CDR3 is TGTGCCAGCAACAACGACAGGGTGAACACTGAAGCTTTCTTT.

This sequence joins TRBV5-1 and TRBJ1-5; 11 bases fit TRBD1. V was pared by 0 bases and J by 6 bases, with 2 bases of the junction left unmatched. The CDR3 is 15 amino acids. Germline V CDR1 and CDR2: SGHRS, YFSETQ. The CDR3 coding sequence is TGCGCCAGCAGCTTGGGGACAGGGGGCTTTCAGCCCCAGCATTTT. It yields the protein CASSLGTGGFQPQHF.

CDR3 in DNA: TGTGCCAGCAGCGTAGGTGTGGGACATAAAGATTCACCCCTCCACTTT. This translates into CASSVGVGHKDSPLHF. The chain employs TRBV9 and TRBJ1-6; a possible D gene is TRBD1 (6 bases). The CDR3 runs 16 residues. Germline assignment: CDR1 SGDLS and CDR2 YYNGEE. The germline V and J ends were trimmed by 0 bases and 8 bases, with 15 bases remaining between them.

This clone was seen just once. This chain links TRBV7-9 with TRBJ1-2, with TRBD1 matching over 8 bases. Germline CDR1 reads SEHNR; CDR2 reads FQNEAQ (reference sequence). The CDR3 runs to 16 residues. J was trimmed by 5 bases and V by 2 bases; bases with no gene match: 10. CDR3 nucleotides: TGTGCCAGCAGCTTACCAGGGGGCGAGCTAGGGTATGGCTACACCTTC. Translation: CASSLPGGELGYGYTF. The full variable domain, in which reference TRBV7-9 and TRBJ1-2 provide the parts outside the CDR3, is DTGVSQNPRHKITKRGQNVTFRCDPISEHNRLYWYRQTLGQGPEFLTYFQNEAQLEKSRLLSDRFSAERPKGSFSTLEIQRTEQGDSAMYLCASSLPGGELGYGYTFGSGTRLTVV.

This clone was recorded only once. The sample contains more than one DNA sequence encoding this CDR3. The chain uses TRBV9 and TRBJ1-2, with unresolved D. Germline-derived CDR1 and CDR2 are SGDLS and YYNGEE. V gave up 4 bases and J gave up 11 bases, with 12 bases separating them. The CDR3 is made up of 11 amino acids. CDR3 DNA sequence: TGTGCCAGCAGCCCGACACCTCGATACACCTTC. Amino acids: CASSPTPRYTF.

This chain connects TRBV28 to TRBJ1-1, with a possible D match to TRBD1 (5 bases). Germline lookup yields CDR1 MDHEN and CDR2 SYDVKM. V was shortened by 3 bases and J by 1 base, with 9 bases between the two germline ends. The CDR3 totals 14 residues. The CDR3, as DNA: TGTGCCAGCAGTTTCTTCGGACAGAACACTGAAGCTTTCTTT. Its protein product is CASSFFGQNTEAFF.

The CDR3 DNA reads TGTGCCAGCAGACCCCGGGAGGGAGGGCAGCCCCAGCATTTT. Translating it yields CASRPREGGQPQHF. J is TRBJ1-5 and V is TRBV2; D not resolved. V was trimmed by 6 bases and J by 7 bases, leaving 16 bases between them. CDR3 size: 14 residues. The germline V gene encodes CDR1 SNHLY and CDR2 FYNNEI. Variable domain in full (rest from reference TRBV2 and TRBJ1-5): EPEVTQTPSHQVTQMGQEVILRCVPISNHLYFYWYRQILGQKVEFLVSFYNNEISEKSEIFDDQFSVERPDGSNFTLKIRSTKLEDSAMYFCASRPREGGQPQHFGDGTRLSIL.

V usage is TRBV7-2 and J usage is TRBJ2-3; 8 nucleotides align to TRBD2. The germline CDR1 and CDR2 sequences are SGHTA and FQGNSA. This CDR3 is 16 amino acids long. V shed 1 base, J shed 3 bases, and the junction held 6 bases outside the gene matches. CDR3 sequence: CASSLVNGGATDTQYF. CDR3 nucleotides: TGTGCCAGCAGCTTAGTTAACGGGGGGGCGACAGATACGCAGTATTTT.

The chain combines TRBV5-1 with TRBJ1-1; 12 nucleotides align to TRBD1. CDR3 length: 18 amino acids. CDR1 and CDR2 from the germline V gene are SGHRS and YFSETQ. The J segment lost 4 bases and the V segment lost 0 bases, leaving 10 bases of the junction unmatched. DNA for the CDR3: TGCGCCAGCAGCTTGGTTAGCGGGACAGGGGGCCGCGGCACTGAAGCTTTCTTT. Protein: CASSLVSGTGGRGTEAFF.

The chain links TRBV29-1 to TRBJ2-3; 13 bases align to TRBD2. Per the germline V gene, CDR1 is SQVTM and CDR2 is ANQGSEA. CDR3 length: 15 amino acids. V was clipped by 5 bases and J by 4 bases; unmatched bases: 6. The CDR3 DNA reads as TGCAGCGTTCGCGGACTAGCGGGAGTGTCAGATACGCAGTATTTT. This translates into CSVRGLAGVSDTQYF.

This chain uses TRBV4-3 with TRBJ2-4; 7 bases line up with TRBD1. V lost 5 bases and J lost 5; bases outside the gene matches: 6. CDR1 and CDR2 from the germline V gene are LGHNA and YSLEER. CDR3 length: 14 residues. CDR3 bases: TGCGCCAGCAGCTGGACAGGTGGAGAAAACATTCAGTACTTC. As protein: CASSWTGGENIQYF.

This chain links TRBV6-5 with TRBJ1-6; the D is unclear. Germline CDR1 MNHEY, CDR2 SVGAGI. Between the trimmed V and J ends, which lost 6 bases and 12 bases, there was a span of 15 bases. The CDR3 length is 13 residues. The CDR3 bases are TGTGCCAGCAGCCTCGAGAGAGGCATACCCCTCCACTTT. It yields the protein CASSLERGIPLHF.

This clone appeared once. The chain links TRBV6-1 to TRBJ2-5, with unresolved D. Germline values: CDR1 MNHNS, CDR2 SASEGT. This CDR3 has 11 residues. V was clipped by 6 bases and J by 5 bases, with 7 bases between them. CDR3 protein: CASRIMETQYF. CDR3 sequence (DNA): TGTGCCAGCAGAATTATGGAGACCCAGTACTTC.